A selection of T cell receptor beta chains follows, all from one sample in a study of blood T cell repertoires in COVID-19. Measured with immunoSEQ multiplex PCR; TCRdb has only the in-frame clones, and not every one. The repertoire consists of 370,000 or so clones, with roughly 80% occurring once and the leading ten covering 0.85% to 1.3%. Sequencing was done on a sample of peripheral blood. Receptor source: a human donor with acute or convalescent COVID-19. The donor label of this sample is uncertain. Each CDR3 is given with its conserved first and last residue. Each record gives: D gene, J gene, V gene, clone size, CDR3 DNA, CDR3 protein. A D gene is named only where the DNA matches it firmly. Size is omitted from some rows. Given values are once, few, many or a class for expanded clones.

>.|TRBJ1-1|TRBV7-9|.
TGTGCCAGCAGTTTTCAGGGTACTGAAGCTTTCTTT
CASSFQGTEAFF
>TRBD1|TRBJ1-1|TRBV19|.
TGTGCCAGTAGGGGAAGAATCGGGACAGGAGATATGGCTTTCTTT
CASRGRIGTGDMAFF
>TRBD2|TRBJ2-5|TRBV30|once
TGTGCCTGTCGTAGGGGGACTAGTGGGCCCCAAGAGACCCAGTACTTC
CACRRGTSGPQETQYF
>TRBD2|TRBJ2-1|TRBV7-9|.
TGTGCCACCAGAGAGACTAGCGGGTACAATGAGCAGTTCTTC
CATRETSGYNEQFF
>TRBD2|TRBJ2-3|TRBV5-4|.
TGTGCCAGCAGCTTTAGCGGGGGCCAGACGGCGCAGTATTTT
CASSFSGGQTAQYF
>TRBD1|TRBJ1-5|TRBV2|once
TGTGCCAGCAGTGGTGAACAGGGGGCCGTTCAGCCCCAGCATTTT
CASSGEQGAVQPQHF
>TRBD1|TRBJ1-6|TRBV14|.
TGTGCCAGCAGCCACGGGACAGGAAATTCACCCCTCCACTTT
CASSHGTGNSPLHF
>.|TRBJ2-7|TRBV27|once
TGTGCCAGCAGTTTGGGGGCTTCCTACGAGCAGTACTTC
CASSLGASYEQYF
>.|TRBJ1-2|TRBV5-1|.
TGCGCCAGCAGCTTTTCCGCTGGAGTAGCGGGAAACTATGGCTACACCTTC
CASSFSAGVAGNYGYTF
>.|TRBJ2-7|TRBV2|.
TGTGCCAGCAGTGCTGTTGGACTCCTGGAGGAGCAGTACTTC
CASSAVGLLEEQYF
>.|TRBJ1-2|TRBV5-6|.
TGTGCCAGCAGCTTGGGTAGGAGGGTTGCTAACTATGGCTACACCTTC
CASSLGRRVANYGYTF
>.|TRBJ2-1|TRBV12-3/TRBV12-4|.
TGTGCCAGCAGCCTGCTAACGGGTGAGCAGTTCTTC
CASSLLTGEQFF
>.|TRBJ1-5|TRBV5-1|.
TGCCCCAGCAGCTTGGCCGGGGGGGGGAGTCAGCCCCAGCATTTT
CPSSLAGGGSQPQHF
>.|TRBJ2-2|TRBV6-5|.
TGTGCCAGCAGCCACCCCAGTGAGCTGTTTTTT
CASSHPSELFF
>TRBD2|TRBJ2-1|TRBV9|few
TGTGCCAGCAGCGTCGGTGATAGCGGGGGGGATTACAATGAGCAGTTCTTC
CASSVGDSGGDYNEQFF
>TRBD1|TRBJ1-2|TRBV6-2/TRBV6-3|.
TGTGCCAGCAGTCCGGACAGGGATTATGGCTACACCTTC
CASSPDRDYGYTF
>.|TRBJ1-4|TRBV18|.
TGTGCCAGCACCGGCGGGACTAATGAAAAACTGTTTTTT
CASTGGTNEKLFF
>TRBD1|TRBJ1-2|TRBV7-9|.
TGTGCCAGCAGCCTCGTGGGCAGGGGGATTAACTATGGCTACACCTTC
CASSLVGRGINYGYTF
>.|TRBJ2-1|TRBV2|.
TGTGCCAGCGGAGGGGGGACAGCCTACAATGAGCAGTTCTTC
CASGGGTAYNEQFF
>.|TRBJ1-1|TRBV13|.
TGTGCCAGCACCAAGGGGTTGACTGAAGCTTTCTTT
CASTKGLTEAFF
>.|TRBJ1-3|TRBV6-5|.
TGTGCCAGCAGTAAACAGGGTTCTTTCGGAAACACCATATATTTT
CASSKQGSFGNTIYF
>.|TRBJ2-1|TRBV6-4|.
TGTGCCAGCAGCTTGACAGGGCGGGAAAATGAGCAGTTCTTC
CASSLTGRENEQFF
>TRBD2|TRBJ2-1|TRBV7-2|few
TGTGCCAGCAGCTCGAGCGGGAGCCATACCTACAATGAGCAGTTCTTC
CASSSSGSHTYNEQFF
>TRBD2|TRBJ2-1|TRBV6-1|.
TGTGCCAGCAGTGATCTTAAAGGGACTAGCGGGACCTTCTCCTACAATGAGCAGTTCTTC
CASSDLKGTSGTFSYNEQFF
>TRBD1|TRBJ2-7|TRBV5-8|.
TGTGCCAGCAGCTCTGTTTATCAGGGGGAATCAGAGCAGTACTTC
CASSSVYQGESEQYF
>.|TRBJ1-1|TRBV18|.
TGTGCCAGCTCACCTACGACAGTTATGAACACTGAAGCTTTCTTT
CASSPTTVMNTEAFF
>TRBD1|TRBJ2-1|TRBV4-2|.
TGTGCCAGCAGCCAGACAGGGAACTCATACAATGAGCAGTTCTTC
CASSQTGNSYNEQFF
>TRBD2|TRBJ2-3|TRBV5-5|.
TGTGCCAGCAGCTTGGCCGGGAGCGGGGGGCCTTATACGCAGTATTTT
CASSLAGSGGPYTQYF
>.|TRBJ1-5|TRBV30|.
TGTGCCTGGAGTGTCGGGGGGAATAGCAATCAGCCCCAGCATTTT
CAWSVGGNSNQPQHF
>.|TRBJ1-2|TRBV15|.
TGTGCCACCAGCAGAACTCGGACAGTACGAGTTAACTATGGCTACACCTTC
CATSRTRTVRVNYGYTF
>TRBD2|TRBJ2-5|TRBV5-1|.
TGCGCCAGCAGCGTGGGCTCCATAGCGGGGGTACAAGAGACCCAGTACTTC
CASSVGSIAGVQETQYF
>.|TRBJ2-1|TRBV11-2|.
TGTGCCAGCAGCTTTTTTCGGAGTTCGGATGAGCAGTTCTTC
CASSFFRSSDEQFF
>TRBD2|TRBJ2-5|TRBV11-2|.
TGTGCCAGCAGCCGACCCGGGAGGCGAGAGACCCAGTACTTC
CASSRPGRRETQYF
>TRBD1|TRBJ2-6|TRBV5-1|.
TGCGCCAGCAGCTTGGCTTTTAGGGACAGGGGGGCCAACGTCCTGACTTTC
CASSLAFRDRGANVLTF
>TRBD1|TRBJ1-6|TRBV6-5|.
TGTGCCAGCAGTTACTCGAACAGGGGGCATTCACCCCTCCACTTT
CASSYSNRGHSPLHF
>TRBD2|TRBJ2-3|TRBV4-2|.
TGTGCCAGCCGGAACGGGGGGGCCTCCGGGACAGATACGCAGTATTTT
CASRNGGASGTDTQYF
>.|TRBJ1-1|TRBV19|.
TGTGCCAGTAGTATTGGGCAGGGGAGGGCAGCTTTCTTT
CASSIGQGRAAFF
>.|TRBJ1-6|TRBV3-1/TRBV3-2|.
TGTGCCAGCAGCCGAACATCTCGAAATTCACCCCTCCACTTT
CASSRTSRNSPLHF
>.|TRBJ1-3|TRBV7-6|.
TGTGCCAGCAGCTTAGAAACTGGAGGGTCTGGAAACACCATATATTTT
CASSLETGGSGNTIYF
>.|TRBJ1-5|TRBV23-1|few
TGCGCCAGCAGTCCGCTTTCAGGGGAATGGAGCAATCAGCCCCAGCATTTT
CASSPLSGEWSNQPQHF
>TRBD2|TRBJ2-5|TRBV28|.
TGTGCCAGCAGTGAGCCCGGGACTAGTCAAGAGACCCAGTACTTC
CASSEPGTSQETQYF
>.|TRBJ1-3|TRBV6-6|.
TGTGCCAGCAGTTTATCCGGGACTCCTGGAAACACCATATATTTT
CASSLSGTPGNTIYF
>TRBD2|TRBJ2-1|TRBV11-2|.
TGTGCCAGCAGCAAATCACTAGCGGGGGGGCCCGGCGAGCAGTTCTTC
CASSKSLAGGPGEQFF
>.|TRBJ1-1|TRBV5-6|.
TGTGCCAGCAGCTTGGGTCAGGGCTTAAGAGCTTTCTTT
CASSLGQGLRAFF
>.|TRBJ2-7|TRBV29-1|.
TGCAGCGTTGATTCGGGAGTTGATTACGAGCAGTACTTC
CSVDSGVDYEQYF
>TRBD1|TRBJ2-3|TRBV2|.
TGTGCCAGCAGCCGGACAGGGCGGACAGATACGCAGTATTTT
CASSRTGRTDTQYF
>.|TRBJ1-5|TRBV3-1/TRBV3-2|once
TGTGCCAGCAGCCAAGGGGGCAGGGGTCAGTGGGGCAATCAGCCCCAGCATTTT
CASSQGGRGQWGNQPQHF
>.|TRBJ1-3|TRBV5-1|.
TGCGCCAGCAGCTTGCAGGGCCCTGGAAACACCATATATTTT
CASSLQGPGNTIYF
>TRBD2|TRBJ2-1|TRBV10-1|.
TGCGCCAGCGCTTGGCGGGAGGGGGCTGAGCAGTTCTTC
CASAWREGAEQFF
>.|TRBJ1-1|TRBV19|.
TGTGCCAGTAGTGTCGAGGCTCCCTTACGGGGTTTGAACACTGAAGCTTTCTTT
CASSVEAPLRGLNTEAFF
>TRBD2|TRBJ2-1|TRBV9|.
TGTGCCAGCAGCGTAGTACCAGCGGGGGAGTACAATGAGCAGTTCTTC
CASSVVPAGEYNEQFF
>.|TRBJ2-3|TRBV7-9|once
TGTGCCAGCAGCTCCTTGGCGGGGGCAGGCACAGATACGCAGTATTTT
CASSSLAGAGTDTQYF
>.|TRBJ1-2|TRBV5-6|.
TGTGCCAGCAGCTGGGGGCAGTATGGCTACACCTTC
CASSWGQYGYTF
>.|TRBJ2-7|TRBV2|.
TGTGCCAGCAGGGATCTAGAAGCGGGTGAGCAGTACTTC
CASRDLEAGEQYF
>.|TRBJ2-7|TRBV3-1/TRBV3-2|.
TGTGCCAGCAGCCAAGAAACGGCGACTTACGAGCAGTACTTC
CASSQETATYEQYF